What follows are 20 T cell receptor beta chains derived from one specimen sequenced in a study of OX40 agonist ivuxolimab in advanced cancers. The protocol was immunoSEQ multiplex PCR, while the TCRdb copy is restricted to in-frame clones and leaves out a portion. The profile shows tens of thousands of clones, around 85% of them singletons. The source was CD4+ or CD8+ T cells sorted from blood, collected in a trial of the OX40 agonist ivuxolimab. The receptors here all came from an adult with an advanced solid tumor such as melanoma, head and neck, liver or kidney cancer.

V and J are TRBV4-1 and TRBJ2-7; tentatively, D is TRBD2 (5 bases). V lost 4 bases, J lost 5 bases, and 12 bases lay in between. Germline-derived CDR1 and CDR2 are MGHRA and YSYEKL. This CDR3 spans 13 amino acids. For the CDR3, the DNA is TGCGCCAGCAGCCTAACGCCCGGGAACGAGCAGTACTTC. Its protein product is CASSLTPGNEQYF.

This clone was recorded only once. The genes are TRBV14 and TRBJ2-3, with 9 bases lining up with TRBD2. V was clipped by 2 bases and J by 2 bases; unmatched bases: 20. CDR1 and CDR2 (germline): SGHDN, FVKESK. There are 21 residues in the CDR3. This CDR3 is CASSQRLYPSGETLYTDTQYF. CDR3 DNA: TGTGCCAGCAGCCAACGCCTATACCCTAGCGGGGAGACATTATACACAGATACGCAGTATTTT.

Here the CDR3 DNA reads TGTGCCAGCAGTTACAATAGCGGGGGGTCGGATGAGCAGTTCTTC. It specifies CASSYNSGGSDEQFF. The genes are TRBV6-5 and TRBJ2-1; TRBD2 matches 10 bases. The CDR3 totals 15 residues. V gave up 2 bases and J gave up 8 bases; unmatched junction bases: 6. Germline loops: CDR1 MNHEY, CDR2 SVGAGI.

J is TRBJ2-1 and V is TRBV7-2; D remains ambiguous. V lost 5 bases and J lost 0, with 8 bases in between. Per germline, CDR1 SGHTA and CDR2 FQGNSA. CDR3 length: 14 residues. The CDR3 nucleotides read TGTGCCAGCAGCCCCTGGGACTCCTACAATGAGCAGTTCTTC. Its translation is CASSPWDSYNEQFF.

The rearrangement links TRBV19 to TRBJ1-5; TRBD1 is a possible D gene (5 bases). Germline V lookup: CDR1 LNHDA, CDR2 SQIVND (reference sequence). The CDR3 runs 14 residues. The V and J ends lost 5 bases and 2 bases respectively, with 10 bases between them. CDR3 region: CASSLGGGNQPQHF. The CDR3 DNA sequence: TGTGCCAGTAGTTTGGGGGGAGGCAATCAGCCCCAGCATTTT.

V gene TRBV7-9 combines with J gene TRBJ1-3; D is unclear. This CDR3 is built from 15 residues. Germline values: CDR1 SEHNR, CDR2 FQNEAQ (reference sequence). The germline V and J ends were trimmed by 10 bases and 1 base, with 17 bases remaining between them. CDR3 residues: CATRGRGRSGNTIYF. The CDR3 DNA follows: TGTGCCACCCGCGGGCGGGGAAGGTCTGGAAACACCATATATTTT.

This sequence joins TRBV14 and TRBJ1-2; 7 nucleotides align to TRBD1. The CDR3 sequence is 15 residues long. V shed 0 bases and J 5 bases; nucleotides not matched to a gene: 6. CDR1 is SGHDN and CDR2 is FVKESK in the germline V gene. The chain's CDR3 is CASSQDLGTDYGYTF. As DNA, the CDR3 is TGTGCCAGCAGCCAAGATCTCGGGACAGATTATGGCTACACCTTC.

The chain is built from TRBV19 and TRBJ1-1; maybe TRBD1 (5 bases). The CDR3 runs to 14 residues. Trimming stripped 11 bases from V and 4 bases from J, with 20 bases between. The germline V gene has CDR1 LNHDA and CDR2 SQIVND (reference sequence). The CDR3 loop reads CACRGGLLGTEAFF. The CDR3 DNA sequence: TGTGCCTGTCGGGGGGGACTCCTGGGCACTGAAGCTTTCTTT.

This chain uses TRBV7-8 with TRBJ1-1; D unresolved. The V gene's germline CDR1 is SGHVS and CDR2 FQNEAQ. This CDR3 comprises 14 residues. Trimming left V 2 bases short and J 2 bases short, with 9 bases between. The chain's CDR3 is CASSLTSRNTEAFF. The CDR3 DNA follows: TGTGCCAGCAGCTTAACGTCGCGAAACACTGAAGCTTTCTTT.

The J gene is TRBJ2-7, the V gene TRBV5-6; possibly TRBD2 for D (5 bases). V lost 3 bases and J 0 bases, leaving 7 bases between the germline ends. The CDR3 consists of 13 residues. Germline loops: CDR1 SGHDT, CDR2 YYEEEE. DNA for the CDR3: TGTGCCAGCAGCTCTGGGAGCTCCTACGAGCAGTACTTC. This translates into CASSSGSSYEQYF.

CDR3 amino acids: CASETGDHEQYF. The CDR3 DNA sequence: TGTGCCAGCGAGACAGGGGACCACGAGCAGTACTTC. The rearrangement links TRBV27 to TRBJ2-7, with 8 bases matching TRBD1. V dropped 8 bases and J dropped 5; count of bases not matched to a gene: 5. The CDR3 runs 12 residues. Germline CDR1 and CDR2: MNHEY and SMNVEV (reference sequence).

The chain recombines TRBV7-2 with TRBJ1-5, with D possibly being TRBD1 (6 bases). The CDR3 covers 18 residues. V shed 5 bases and J shed 0 bases, with 20 bases lying between them. Germline values: CDR1 SGHTA, CDR2 FQGNSA. The CDR3 reads CASSPPPGHQYSNQPQHF. Here the CDR3 DNA reads TGTGCCAGCAGCCCACCCCCGGGACACCAATATAGCAATCAGCCCCAGCATTTT.

This clone was seen only once. The chain has TRBV27 and TRBJ2-7; D ambiguous. The germline V gene has CDR1 MNHEY and CDR2 SMNVEV (reference sequence). The V gene lost 10 bases and the J gene lost 6 bases, with 16 bases spanning the gap. The CDR3 has 12 residues. CDR3 region: CATLHPTGEQYF. The DNA for the CDR3 is TGTGCCACCTTACACCCGACCGGCGAGCAGTACTTC.

The genes are TRBV7-9 and TRBJ1-2; TRBD1 aligns across 9 bases. The junction had 9 bases not matched to a gene; V was cut back by 6 bases and J by 4 bases. The CDR3 is 15 amino acids. CDR1 is SEHNR and CDR2 is FQNEAQ in the germline V gene (reference sequence). The CDR3 DNA reads TGTGCCAGCAGTCCTGGGACAGGGAACCTCTATGGCTACACCTTC. Residues: CASSPGTGNLYGYTF.

V usage is TRBV9 and J usage is TRBJ1-5; no clear D gene. Per the germline V gene, CDR1 is SGDLS and CDR2 is YYNGEE. V dropped 4 bases and J dropped 6 bases, with 11 bases sitting between them. The CDR3 is 13 residues long. The CDR3 reads CASSPSPGQPQHF. CDR3 bases: TGTGCCAGCAGCCCTTCCCCAGGTCAGCCCCAGCATTTT.

This clone came up once. As DNA, the CDR3 is TGTGCCAGCAGTCTGACAGGGGATAATGAAAAACTGTTTTTT. Translating it yields CASSLTGDNEKLFF. The V and J genes are TRBV7-9 and TRBJ1-4; 8 bases are a match to TRBD1. The germline V gene encodes CDR1 SEHNR and CDR2 FQNEAQ (reference sequence). This CDR3 has 14 amino acids. V lost 6 bases, J lost 4 bases, and 4 bases stayed unmatched. Variable domain in full (rest from reference TRBV7-9 and TRBJ1-4): DTGVSQNPRHKITKRGQNVTFRCDPISEHNRLYWYRQTLGQGPEFLTYFQNEAQLEKSRLLSDRFSAERPKGSFSTLEIQRTEQGDSAMYLCASSLTGDNEKLFFGSGTQLSVL.

The chain couples TRBV11-2 to TRBJ2-7, with 10 nucleotides matching TRBD1. Germline V CDR1 and CDR2: SGHAT, FQNNGV. The CDR3 spans 14 residues. Trimming at V came to 3 bases and at J to 3 bases, leaving 2 bases not matched to a gene. The CDR3 nucleotides read TGTGCCAGCAGCTTCCGGGACAGGGGCTACGAGCAGTACTTC. Translated, it gives CASSFRDRGYEQYF.

Turning to this clone: An end of the junction differs from the germline gene, which may be a read error. The chain has TRBV28 and TRBJ2-7, with D perhaps TRBD1 (6 bases). The CDR3 runs to 14 residues. Germline loops: CDR1 MDHEN, CDR2 SYDVKM. CDR3 nucleotides: TGTGCCAGCAGTCGTCCGACAGGCTCCCACGAGCAGTACTTC. Amino acid sequence: CASSRPTGSHEQYF.

The V call is TRBV19, the J call TRBJ1-1; D not resolved. Germline-derived CDR1 and CDR2 are LNHDA and SQIVND (reference sequence). The CDR3 consists of 15 residues. Trimming removed 0 bases at V and 0 bases at J, with 8 bases between. The CDR3: CASSIERRMNTEAFF. The CDR3 DNA reads as TGTGCCAGTAGTATAGAAAGGAGAATGAACACTGAAGCTTTCTTT.

The chain joins TRBV19 to TRBJ1-6; D is possibly TRBD1 (5 bases). V lost 3 bases and J 7 bases, leaving 10 bases between the germline ends. Per the germline V gene, CDR1 is LNHDA and CDR2 is SQIVND (reference sequence). The CDR3 loop spans 14 amino acids. The chain's CDR3 is CASSMQGYNSPLHF. As DNA, the CDR3 is TGTGCCAGTAGTATGCAGGGCTACAATTCACCCCTCCACTTT.